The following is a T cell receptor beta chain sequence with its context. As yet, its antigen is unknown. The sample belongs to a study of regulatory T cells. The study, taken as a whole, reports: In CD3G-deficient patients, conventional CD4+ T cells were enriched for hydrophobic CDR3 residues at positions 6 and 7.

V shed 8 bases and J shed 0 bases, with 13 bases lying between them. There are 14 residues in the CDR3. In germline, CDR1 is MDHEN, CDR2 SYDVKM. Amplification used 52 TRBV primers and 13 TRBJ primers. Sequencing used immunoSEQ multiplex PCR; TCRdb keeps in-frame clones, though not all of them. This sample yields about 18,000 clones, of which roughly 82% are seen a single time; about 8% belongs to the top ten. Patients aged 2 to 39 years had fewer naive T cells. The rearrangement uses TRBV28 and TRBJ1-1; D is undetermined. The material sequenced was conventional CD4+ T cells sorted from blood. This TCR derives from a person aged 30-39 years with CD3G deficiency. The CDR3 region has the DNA TGTGCCAGCGGACCTAGTGCGTTGAACACTGAAGCTTTCTTT. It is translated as CASGPSALNTEAFF.